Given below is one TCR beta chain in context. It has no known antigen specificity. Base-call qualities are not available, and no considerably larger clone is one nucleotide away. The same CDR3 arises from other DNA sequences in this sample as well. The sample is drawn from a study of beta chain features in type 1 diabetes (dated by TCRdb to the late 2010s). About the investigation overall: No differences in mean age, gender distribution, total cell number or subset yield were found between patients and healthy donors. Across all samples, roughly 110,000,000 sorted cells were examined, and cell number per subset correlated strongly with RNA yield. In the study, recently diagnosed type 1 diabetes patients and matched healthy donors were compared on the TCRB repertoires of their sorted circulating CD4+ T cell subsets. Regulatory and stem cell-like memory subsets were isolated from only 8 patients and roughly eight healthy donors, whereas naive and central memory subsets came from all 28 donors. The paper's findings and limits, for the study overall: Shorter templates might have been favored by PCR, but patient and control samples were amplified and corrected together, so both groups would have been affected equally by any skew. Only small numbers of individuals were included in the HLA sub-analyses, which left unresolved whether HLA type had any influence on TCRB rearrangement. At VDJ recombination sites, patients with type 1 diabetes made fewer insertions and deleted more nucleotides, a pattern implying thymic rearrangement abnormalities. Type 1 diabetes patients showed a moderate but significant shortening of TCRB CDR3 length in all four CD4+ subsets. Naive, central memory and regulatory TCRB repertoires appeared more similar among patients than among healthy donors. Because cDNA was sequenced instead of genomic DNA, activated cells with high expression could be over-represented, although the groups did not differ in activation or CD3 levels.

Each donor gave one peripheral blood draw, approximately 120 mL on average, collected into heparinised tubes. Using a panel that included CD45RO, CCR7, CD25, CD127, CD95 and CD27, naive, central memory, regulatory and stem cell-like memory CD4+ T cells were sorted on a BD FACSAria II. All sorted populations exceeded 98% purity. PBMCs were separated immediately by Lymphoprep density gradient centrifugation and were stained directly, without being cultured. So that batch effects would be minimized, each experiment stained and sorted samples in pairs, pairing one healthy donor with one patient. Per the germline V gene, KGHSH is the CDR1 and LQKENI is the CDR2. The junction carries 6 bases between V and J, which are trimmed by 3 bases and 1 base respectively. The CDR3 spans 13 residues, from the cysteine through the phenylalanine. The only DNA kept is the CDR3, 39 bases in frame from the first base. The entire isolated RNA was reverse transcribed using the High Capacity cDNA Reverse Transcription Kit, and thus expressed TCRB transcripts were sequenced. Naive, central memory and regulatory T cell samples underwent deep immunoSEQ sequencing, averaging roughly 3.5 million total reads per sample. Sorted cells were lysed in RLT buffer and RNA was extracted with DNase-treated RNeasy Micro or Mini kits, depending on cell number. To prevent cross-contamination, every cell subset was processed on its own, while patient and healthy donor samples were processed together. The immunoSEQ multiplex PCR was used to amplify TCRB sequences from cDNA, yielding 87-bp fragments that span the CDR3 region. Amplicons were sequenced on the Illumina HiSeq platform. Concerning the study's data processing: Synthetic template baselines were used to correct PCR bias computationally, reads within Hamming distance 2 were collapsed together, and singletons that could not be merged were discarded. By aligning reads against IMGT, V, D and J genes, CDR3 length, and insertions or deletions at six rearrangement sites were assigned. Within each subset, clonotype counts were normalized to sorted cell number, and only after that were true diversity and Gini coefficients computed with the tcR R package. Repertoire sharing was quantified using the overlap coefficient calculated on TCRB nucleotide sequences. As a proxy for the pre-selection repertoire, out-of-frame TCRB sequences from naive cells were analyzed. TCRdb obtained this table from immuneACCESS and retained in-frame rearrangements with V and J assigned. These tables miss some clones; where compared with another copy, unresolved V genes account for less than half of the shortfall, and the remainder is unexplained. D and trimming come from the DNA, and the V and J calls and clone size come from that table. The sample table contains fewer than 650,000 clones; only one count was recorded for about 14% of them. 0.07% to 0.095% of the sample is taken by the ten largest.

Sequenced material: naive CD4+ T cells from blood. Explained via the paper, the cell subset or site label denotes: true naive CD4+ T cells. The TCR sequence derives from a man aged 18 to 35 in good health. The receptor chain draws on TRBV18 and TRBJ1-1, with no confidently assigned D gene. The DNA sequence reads TGTGCCAGCTCACCCTGGGGGAACACTGAAGCTTTCTTT. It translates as CASSPWGNTEAFF.